These T cell receptor beta chains were read from a single sample in a study of shared clonotypes between healthy human individuals. Clones were sequenced by immunoSEQ multiplex PCR, and TCRdb holds only the in-frame ones, with some missing. Altogether around 2.1 million clones are present, roughly 91% being singletons, with the ten largest covering over 1.5%. Sequenced sample: naive CD8+ T cells from PBMCs. Receptor source: a man aged 18 to 29 in good health. Some clones in this sample may be carry-over from other donors' samples. CDR3s include the opening cysteine and the closing phenylalanine or tryptophan. A D gene is named only where the DNA matches it firmly. Some rows mark clone size as missing; the rest say once, few, many or name a class of expanded clone.

>NA|15|NA|TRBV4-2|TRBJ1-6
TGTGCCAGCAGCCAAGATCCGTCCCATAATTCACCCCTCCACTTT
CASSQDPSHNSPLHF
>once|14|NA|TRBV6-5|TRBJ1-4
TGTGCCAGCAGTTACGGGGGGACGAATGAAAAACTGTTTTTT
CASSYGGTNEKLFF
>NA|17|TRBD2|TRBV7-8|TRBJ2-2
TGTGCCAGCAGCTTAGTAGCGGGACTGACGAACACCGGGGAGCTGTTTTTT
CASSLVAGLTNTGELFF
>NA|14|TRBD1|TRBV5-8|TRBJ1-5
TGTGCCAGCAGCTTAGCCCGGACAGGAGAGCCCCAGCATTTT
CASSLARTGEPQHF
>once|13|NA|TRBV28|TRBJ2-5
TGTGCCAGCAGTTTATTTACCCAAGAGACCCAGTACTTC
CASSLFTQETQYF
>NA|15|TRBD2|TRBV5-1|TRBJ2-1
TGCGCCAGCAGCCCCAGACTAGCGGACTACAATGAGCAGTTCTTC
CASSPRLADYNEQFF
>NA|16|TRBD2|TRBV7-9|TRBJ2-7
TGTGCCAGCAGCCTTCCTGGGACTAGGTCCCTCTACGAGCAGTACTTC
CASSLPGTRSLYEQYF
>NA|16|TRBD1|TRBV29-1|TRBJ2-7
TGCAGCGTTGAATTGAGACAGGGCACTGAGATTTACGAGCAGTACTTC
CSVELRQGTEIYEQYF
>NA|14|TRBD1|TRBV7-9|TRBJ2-7
TGTGCCAGCAGCCTATGGGACAGAACCTACGAGCAGTACTTC
CASSLWDRTYEQYF
>NA|16|NA|TRBV7-7|TRBJ2-5
TGTGCCAGCAGCCTCGGCCTCCGACAGGACAAAGAGACCCAGTACTTC
CASSLGLRQDKETQYF
>NA|14|NA|TRBV13|TRBJ2-5
TGTGCCAGCAGCTTAGGAGGGCAGCAAGAGACCCAGTACTTC
CASSLGGQQETQYF
>NA|18|NA|TRBV21-1|TRBJ1-2
TGTGCCAGCAGCAAAGCGGAGGCCAGGGCCTCGGGGTTAGGTGGCTACACCTTC
CASSKAEARASGLGGYTF
>NA|15|TRBD2|TRBV7-9|TRBJ2-5
TGTGCCAGCAGCTTAGCGGGAGCGGGAGGTGAGACCCAGTACTTC
CASSLAGAGGETQYF
>NA|17|NA|TRBV19|TRBJ2-7
TGTGCCAGTAGTATTGGAGGAGTATTTGCGGGGAACTACGAGCAGTACTTC
CASSIGGVFAGNYEQYF
>NA|13|TRBD1|TRBV5-1|TRBJ1-1
TGCGCCAGCGCGAACAGGGGATCCACTGAAGCTTTCTTT
CASANRGSTEAFF
>NA|13|NA|TRBV4-3|TRBJ1-2
TGCGCCAGCAGCCAATCAGAAGGCTATGGCTACACCTTC
CASSQSEGYGYTF
>NA|14|TRBD1|TRBV7-9|TRBJ1-1
TGTGCCAGCAGCTTAGGACAGGGGAACACTGAAGCTTTCTTT
CASSLGQGNTEAFF
>NA|13|NA|TRBV5-5|TRBJ1-4
TGTGCCAGCAGCGTGGCAACTAATGAAAAACTGTTTTTT
CASSVATNEKLFF
>NA|15|NA|TRBV4-2|TRBJ2-2
TGTGCCAGCAGCCAAGGTTGGCGGGTCACCGGGGAGCTGTTTTTT
CASSQGWRVTGELFF
>few|13|NA|TRBV2|TRBJ1-2
TGTGCCAGCAGTGAAGGGTATGGGTATGGCTACACCTTC
CASSEGYGYGYTF
>few|11|NA|TRBV11-2|TRBJ2-3
TGTGCCAGCAGCGAGACAGATACGCAGTATTTT
CASSETDTQYF
>NA|14|NA|TRBV10-3|TRBJ1-5
TGTGCCACCGGTGGGGAAATCACCAATCAGCCCCAGCATTTT
CATGGEITNQPQHF
>NA|12|NA|TRBV5-6|TRBJ1-1
TGTGCCAGCAGCCTTGTAAACACTGAAGCTTTCTTT
CASSLVNTEAFF
>NA|16|NA|TRBV5-6|TRBJ2-3
TGTGCCAGCAGACCGGGACCCCTAAGGCCCACAGATACGCAGTATTTT
CASRPGPLRPTDTQYF
>NA|16|TRBD2|TRBV27|TRBJ2-7
TGTGCCAGCAGTTTTTACGCTAGCGGGAGTGGGTACGAGCAGTACTTC
CASSFYASGSGYEQYF
>NA|14|NA|TRBV6-6|TRBJ2-7
TGTGCCAGCAGTTACTCCCCAGAAACCTACGAGCAGTACTTC
CASSYSPETYEQYF
>NA|13|NA|TRBV6-5|TRBJ2-7
TGTGCCAGCAGTTACCGGGCTGCCTACGAGCAGTACTTC
CASSYRAAYEQYF
>NA|11|NA|TRBV14|TRBJ2-1
TGTGCCAGCAGCCAAGGTTATGAGCAGTTCTTC
CASSQGYEQFF
>NA|14|NA|TRBV4-1|TRBJ1-2
TGCGCCAGCAGCCGCGCATCAACTGCTGATGGCTACACCTTC
CASSRASTADGYTF
>NA|15|NA|TRBV27|TRBJ2-2
TGTGCCAGCAGCCTTGACAACCCGGTCACCGGGGAGCTGTTTTTT
CASSLDNPVTGELFF
>NA|16|TRBD2|TRBV5-4|TRBJ2-2
TGTGCCAGCAGCATCAAGCGGGAGACGAACACCGGGGAGCTGTTTTTT
CASSIKRETNTGELFF
>once|14|NA|TRBV9|TRBJ1-2
TGTGCCAGCAGCGCGGACAGTGGAACTTATGGCTACACCTTC
CASSADSGTYGYTF
>NA|13|NA|TRBV6-6|TRBJ2-7
TGTGCCAGCAGCCAGGACACGGTGGGAGAGCAGTACTTC
CASSQDTVGEQYF
>NA|13|NA|TRBV9|TRBJ2-5
TGTGCCAGCAGCCCCGTTACTCAAGAGACCCAGTACTTC
CASSPVTQETQYF
>NA|16|TRBD2|TRBV29-1|TRBJ2-1
TGCAGCGTTGAAGAGGCTAGCGGTCCAACCTACAATGAGCAGTTCTTC
CSVEEASGPTYNEQFF
>NA|17|NA|TRBV25-1|TRBJ2-1
TGTGCCAGCAGTGAAACAACCGGGACCAAGGGCTTCAATGAGCAGTTCTTC
CASSETTGTKGFNEQFF
>few|15|NA|TRBV7-9|TRBJ1-2
TGTGCCAGCAGCGGACGACAGTGGGAGGGCTCTGGCTACACCTTC
CASSGRQWEGSGYTF